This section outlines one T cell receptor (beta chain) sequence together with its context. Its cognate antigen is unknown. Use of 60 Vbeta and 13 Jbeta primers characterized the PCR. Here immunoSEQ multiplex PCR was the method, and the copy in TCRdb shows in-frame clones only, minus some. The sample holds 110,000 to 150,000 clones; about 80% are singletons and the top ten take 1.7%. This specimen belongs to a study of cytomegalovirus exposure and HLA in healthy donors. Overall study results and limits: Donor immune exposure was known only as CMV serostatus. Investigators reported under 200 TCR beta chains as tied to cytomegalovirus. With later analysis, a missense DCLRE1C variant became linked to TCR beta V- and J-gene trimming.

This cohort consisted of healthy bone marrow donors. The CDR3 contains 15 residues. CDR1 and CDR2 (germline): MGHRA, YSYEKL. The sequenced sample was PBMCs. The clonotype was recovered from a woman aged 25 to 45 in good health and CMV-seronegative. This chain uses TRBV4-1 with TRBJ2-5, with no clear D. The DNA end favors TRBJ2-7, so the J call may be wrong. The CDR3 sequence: CASSLEVAATYEQYF. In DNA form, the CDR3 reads TGCGCCAGCAGCCTTGAGGTTGCGGCGACCTACGAGCAGTACTTC.